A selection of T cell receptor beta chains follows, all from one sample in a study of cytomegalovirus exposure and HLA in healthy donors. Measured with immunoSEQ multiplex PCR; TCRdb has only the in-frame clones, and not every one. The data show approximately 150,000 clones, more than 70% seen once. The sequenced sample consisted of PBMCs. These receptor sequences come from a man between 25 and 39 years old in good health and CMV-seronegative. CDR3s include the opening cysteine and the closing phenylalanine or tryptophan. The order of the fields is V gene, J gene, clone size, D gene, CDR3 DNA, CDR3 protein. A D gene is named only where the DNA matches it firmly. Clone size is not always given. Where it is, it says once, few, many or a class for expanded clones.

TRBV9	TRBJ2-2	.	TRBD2	TGTGCCAGCAGCGAGAGAGGACTAGCGGGGAAAACCGGGGAGCTGTTTTTT	CASSERGLAGKTGELFF
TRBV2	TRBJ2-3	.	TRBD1	TGTGCCAGCAGTGACGTCACAGGGGACAGGGGCACAGATACGCAGTATTTT	CASSDVTGDRGTDTQYF
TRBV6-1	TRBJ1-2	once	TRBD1	TGTGCCAGCAGTGAAGCAGGGGGCCCGGATGGCTACACCTTC	CASSEAGGPDGYTF
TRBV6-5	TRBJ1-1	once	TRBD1	TGTGCCAGCAGTTACGCGGGGACAGGGATCGAGGTGAGAGCTTTCTTT	CASSYAGTGIEVRAFF
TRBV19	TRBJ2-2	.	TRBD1	TGTGCCAGTAGTATCCCGACAGGGGCAGGTACCGGGGAGCTGTTTTTT	CASSIPTGAGTGELFF
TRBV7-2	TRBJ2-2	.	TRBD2	TGTGCCAGCAGCTTAGACCGACTAGCGGGATACGACACCGGGGAGCTGTTTTTT	CASSLDRLAGYDTGELFF
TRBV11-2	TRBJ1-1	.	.	TGTGCCAGCAGCTCCACTAACACTGAAGCTTTCTTT	CASSSTNTEAFF
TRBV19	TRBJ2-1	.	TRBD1	TGTGCCAGTAGTATAGATAGCGGGACAGGGGCCAATGAGCAGTTCTTC	CASSIDSGTGANEQFF
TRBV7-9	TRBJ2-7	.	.	TGTGCCAGCAGCTTGACAGGCCCCTACGAGCAGTACTTC	CASSLTGPYEQYF
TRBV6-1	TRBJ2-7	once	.	TGTGCCAGCACCCCTCTTATCGCAGTAAACTACGAGCAGTACTTC	CASTPLIAVNYEQYF
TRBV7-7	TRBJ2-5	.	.	TGTGCTAGCAGCTTATTAACGGGACTCCCCCAAGAGACCCAGTACTTC	CASSLLTGLPQETQYF
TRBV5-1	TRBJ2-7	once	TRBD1	TGCGCCAGCAGCTTGAACAGGGGCTCCTACGAGCAGTACTTC	CASSLNRGSYEQYF
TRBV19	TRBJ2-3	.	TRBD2	TGTGCCAGTAGTATAGCGGGGGGGAGCACAGATACGCAGTATTTT	CASSIAGGSTDTQYF
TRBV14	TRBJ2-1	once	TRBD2	TGTGCCAGCAGCTTCGGGAGGAGCTCCTACAATGAGCAGTTCTTC	CASSFGRSSYNEQFF
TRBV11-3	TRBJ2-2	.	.	TGTGCCAGCAGCCTACTTACAGGGAACACCGGGGAGCTGTTTTTT	CASSLLTGNTGELFF
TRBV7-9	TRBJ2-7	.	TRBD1	TGTGCCAGCAGCTTAACATTTGACAGGGGCCCCAACGAGCAGTACTTC	CASSLTFDRGPNEQYF
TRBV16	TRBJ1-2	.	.	TGTGCCAGCAGCCCTCCTTTTGTCCCACTTAGGGGTGGCTACACCTTC	CASSPPFVPLRGGYTF
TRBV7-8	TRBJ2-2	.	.	TGTGCCAGCAGCTTAGTTACCCGGTCCCCCGGGGAGCTGTTTTTT	CASSLVTRSPGELFF
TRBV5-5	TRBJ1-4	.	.	TGTGCCAGCAGCGCGGGATGGGGCCCGACTGAAAAACTGTTTTTT	CASSAGWGPTEKLFF
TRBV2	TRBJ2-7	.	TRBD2	TGTGCCAGCAGTGCGGGACTAGCGGGAGGCGAGCAGTACTTC	CASSAGLAGGEQYF
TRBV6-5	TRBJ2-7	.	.	TGTGCCAGCAGTTACAGCGGAAGCTCCTACGAGCAGTACTTC	CASSYSGSSYEQYF
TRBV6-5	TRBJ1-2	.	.	TGTGCCAGCCTTCGGGGTGAGGGCTATGGCTACACCTTC	CASLRGEGYGYTF
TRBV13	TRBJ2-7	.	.	TGTGCCAGCAGCCCGACCGCCAGGGGCCACGAGCAGTACTTC	CASSPTARGHEQYF